These 28 T cell receptor beta chains were all obtained from the same sample, sequenced in a study of T cells in Graves' hyperthyroidism and ophthalmopathy. The source material, RNA transcripts, was used to amplify TCR beta CDR3 regions. A set of HTBI primers served as the primers for a first-round RT-PCR of the TCR CDR3. TCRdb itself ran the multiplex PCR reads through MiXCR, one entry per CDR3 protein. The table has a few hundred thousand distinct CDR3 sequences, roughly 46% seen once; the top ten hold around 7.7%. What was sequenced was peripheral blood or thyroid tissue (not recorded which). Every receptor here comes from a young woman with Graves' hyperthyroidism.

V and J are TRBV20-1 and TRBJ1-1; 9 positions agree with TRBD1. Germline CDR1 reads DFQATT; CDR2 reads SNEGSKA (reference sequence). The CDR3 consists of 14 residues. Unmatched junction bases numbered 9, after V lost 4 bases and J lost 6 bases. The CDR3 sequence is CSAKTGQGDPEAFF. The CDR3 nucleotides read TGCAGTGCTAAGACGGGACAGGGTGACCCTGAAGCTTTCTTT.

This clonotype appeared many times. The rearrangement joins TRBV12-5 to TRBJ2-5; TRBD2 matches at 9 bases. Germline-derived CDR1 and CDR2 are LGHNT and FRNRAP. V shed 1 base and J 2 bases; nucleotides not matched to a gene: 2. This CDR3 has 15 residues. The CDR3 loop is CASGLGLAEQETQYF. The CDR3 DNA is TGTGCTAGTGGTTTGGGACTAGCGGAGCAAGAGACCCAGTACTTC.

The chain carries TRBV9 and TRBJ2-3; TRBD2 matches at 12 bases. J lost 4 bases, V lost 5 bases, and 8 bases had no gene match. Germline V lookup: CDR1 SGDLS, CDR2 YYNGEE. This CDR3 is 16 amino acids long. CDR3 sequence (DNA): TGTGCCAGCAGTGCCCTGGGACTAGCGGGTCCAGATACGCAGTATTTT. Its translation is CASSALGLAGPDTQYF.

To note about this clonotype: Given a much more abundant clone one base away, this may be a read error. CDR3 loop: CASRKGDNNEKLSF. The DNA of the CDR3 is TGTGCCAGCAGGAAAGGCGATAATAATGAAAAACTGTCTTTT. The chain employs TRBV7-2 and TRBJ1-4; D is unresolved. CDR1 and CDR2 (germline): SGHTA, FQGNSA. The CDR3 loop spans 14 amino acids.

This clonotype came up many times. V is TRBV6-2 or TRBV6-3 and J is TRBJ2-5, with a weak D call TRBD2 (7 bases). Per germline, CDR1 MNHEY and CDR2 SVGEGT. V dropped 5 bases and J dropped 5 bases, with 15 bases sitting between them. This CDR3 contains 14 residues. CDR3 sequence reads: CASSPPGGHETQYF. CDR3 coding DNA: TGTGCCAGCAGTCCACCCGGGGGGCATGAGACCCAGTACTTC.

To note about this clonotype: Sequence at one end of the junction differs from germline and may be a read error. This chain connects TRBV6-1 to TRBJ2-7; 11 bases map to TRBD1. Germline CDR1 reads MNHNS; CDR2 reads SASEGT. There are 14 residues in the CDR3. CDR3 region: CATKIGTGGYGQYF. In DNA, the CDR3 is TGTGCCACCAAAATCGGGACAGGGGGATACGGGCAGTACTTC.

This clonotype occurred a few times. The CDR3 spells CASRYRVSTEAFF. CDR3 DNA sequence: TGTGCCAGCAGATACAGGGTTTCCACTGAAGCTTTCTTT. The rearrangement joins TRBV6-5 to TRBJ1-1; possible D gene TRBD1, 6 bases. Trimming removed 6 bases from V and 4 bases from J, with 12 bases in between. From germline, CDR1 is MNHEY and CDR2 SVGAGI. The CDR3 is made up of 13 amino acids.

This clonotype was detected once. The V and J genes are TRBV2 and TRBJ1-2; 9 bases map to TRBD1. The CDR3 is made up of 15 amino acids. V lost 6 bases and J lost 5; bases outside the gene matches: 10. The V gene's germline CDR1 is SNHLY and CDR2 FYNNEI. The CDR3 DNA is TGTGCCAGCAGCGTCGGGGGACAGGGTTTATATGGCTACACCTTC. Translation gives CASSVGGQGLYGYTF.

In this sample, this clonotype turned up many times. The chain combines TRBV27 with TRBJ2-6; D is uncertain. V was pared by 1 base and J by 2 bases, with 3 bases between. Germline lookup yields CDR1 MNHEY and CDR2 SMNVEV (reference sequence). This CDR3 has 14 residues. CDR3 DNA sequence: TGTGCCAGCAGTTTATTCCCTGGGGCCAACGTCCTGACTTTC. This codes for CASSLFPGANVLTF.

CDR3 in DNA: TGTGCCAGCAGATTCTATAGCGGGAGTCTCTACGAGCAGTACTTC. As protein: CASRFYSGSLYEQYF. The chain recombines TRBV6-2 or TRBV6-3 with TRBJ2-7; 9 nucleotides agree with TRBD2. Germline V lookup: CDR1 MNHEY, CDR2 SVGEGT. CDR3 size: 15 residues. V dropped 6 bases and J dropped 3; count of bases not matched to a gene: 9.

This clonotype was seen ten or more times. The chain has TRBV25-1 and TRBJ1-4; 9 bases are a match to TRBD1. V lost 8 bases, J lost 6 bases, and 10 bases stayed unmatched. Germline V CDR1 and CDR2: MGHDK, SYGVNS. This CDR3 is 15 amino acids long. In DNA form, the CDR3 reads TGTGCCAGCCGGGACAGGGCGGCGTGGGATGAAAAACTGTTTTTT. Translating gives CASRDRAAWDEKLFF. The variable domain in full, completed from reference TRBV25-1 and TRBJ1-4, reads EADIYQTPRYLVIGTGKKITLECSQTMGHDKMYWYQQDPGMELHLIHYSYGVNSTEKGDLSSESTVSRIRTEHFPLTLESARPSHTSQYLCASRDRAAWDEKLFFGSGTQLSVL.

The V gene is TRBV9, the J gene TRBJ2-3, with D possibly matching TRBD1 (5 bases). Germline V gene data show CDR1 as SGDLS and CDR2 as YYNGEE. The V end lost 1 base, the J end lost 7 bases, and 10 bases lay between the germline ends. The CDR3 is 13 amino acids. The DNA of the CDR3 is TGTGCCAGCAGCGTAAAAGGGGCTAATACGCAGTATTTT. Residues: CASSVKGANTQYF.

This clonotype occurred many times. This chain uses TRBV2 with TRBJ1-3; D is unresolved. The V and J ends lost 5 bases and 4 bases respectively, with 9 bases between them. From germline, CDR1 is SNHLY and CDR2 FYNNEI. The CDR3 runs to 13 residues. This chain's CDR3 is CASSPRPGNTIYF. The CDR3 coding sequence is TGTGCCAGCAGTCCCCGTCCGGGAAACACCATATATTTT.

The chain is built from TRBV25-1 and TRBJ1-1; D unclear. The CDR3 spans 13 residues. Trimming cost V 4 bases and J 5 bases, with 11 bases left between them. Germline V gives CDR1 MGHDK, CDR2 SYGVNS. The CDR3 region is CASSAPWKTEAFF. CDR3 DNA: TGTGCCAGCAGTGCCCCTTGGAAGACTGAAGCTTTCTTT.

Remarks on this clonotype: A read error may account for a junction end that differs from germline. The chain is built from TRBV5-8 and TRBJ1-1; possibly TRBD1 for D (6 bases). Germline loops: CDR1 SGHTS, CDR2 YDEGEE. The CDR3 contains 14 residues. For the CDR3, the DNA is TGCGCCAGCAGCCCGACAGGAATGAACACTGAAGCTTTCTTT. This gives the protein CASSPTGMNTEAFF.

The chain employs TRBV24-1 and TRBJ2-1, with 10 bases fitting TRBD2. Germline lookup yields CDR1 KGHDR and CDR2 SFDVKD. CDR3 length: 15 residues. J gave up 9 bases and V 2 bases, and 6 bases lay outside the gene matches. This CDR3 is CATSDSLAGVVEQFF. The CDR3 nucleotides read TGTGCCACCAGTGATTCCCTAGCGGGAGTTGTTGAGCAGTTCTTC.

This clonotype was detected ten times or more. The V call is TRBV10-3, the J call TRBJ2-7, with D possibly called TRBD1 or TRBD2 (5 bases each). The CDR3 is 12 residues long. Trimming took off 4 bases at V and 4 bases at J, with 8 bases between the two ends. Germline V gene sequence: CDR1 ENHRY, CDR2 SYGVKD. The CDR3 DNA reads as TGTGCCATCAGTGGCAGGGAGTACGAGCAGTACTTC. Residues: CAISGREYEQYF.

This clonotype occurred a few times. The V gene is TRBV12-3 or TRBV12-4, the J gene TRBJ2-2; 8 nucleotides match TRBD2. The CDR3 sequence is 15 residues long. The V gene end was trimmed by 7 bases and the J gene end by 3 bases; junction bases not matched to a gene: 7. The CDR3 nucleotides are TGTGCCAGCACTCCAGCGGGAGTGGACACCGGGGAGCTGTTTTTT. Its translation: CASTPAGVDTGELFF.

This clonotype was seen many times. The chain recombines TRBV3-1 with TRBJ2-7, with 9 nucleotides matching TRBD2. CDR1 is LGHDT and CDR2 is YNNKEL in the germline V gene (reference sequence). With V trimmed by 0 bases and J by 0 bases, 3 bases remained unmatched. The CDR3 contains 16 residues. In DNA, the CDR3 is TGTGCCAGCAGCCAAGATTGGCGGGAGGGCTCCTACGAGCAGTACTTC. Protein: CASSQDWREGSYEQYF.

The CDR3 sequence is CATSDTGTSGSYEQYF. CDR3 in DNA: TGTGCCACCAGTGACACCGGGACTAGCGGGAGTTACGAGCAGTACTTC. The chain is built from TRBV24-1 and TRBJ2-7, with 14 bases aligning to TRBD2. Germline V gives CDR1 KGHDR, CDR2 SFDVKD. The CDR3 spans 16 residues. The junction had 5 bases not matched to a gene; V was cut back by 4 bases and J by 4 bases.

This chain joins TRBV7-2 and TRBJ1-2; a possible D gene is TRBD1 (6 bases). The germline V gene encodes CDR1 SGHTA and CDR2 FQGNSA. Trimming removed 0 bases at V and 6 bases at J, with 11 bases between. This CDR3 comprises 14 residues. The CDR3 here is CASSLADRRDGYTF. As DNA, the CDR3 is TGTGCCAGCAGCTTAGCAGACAGGAGAGATGGCTACACCTTC.

This clonotype was found a few times. The chain joins TRBV7-9 to TRBJ2-7; a weak D match, TRBD1 (5 bases). The CDR3 contains 12 residues. Germline values: CDR1 SEHNR, CDR2 FQNEAQ (reference sequence). Trimming shortened V by 8 bases and J by 7 bases, and 15 bases separated the two germline ends. This chain's CDR3 is CASDRVGDEQYF. The CDR3 nucleotides read TGTGCCAGCGACCGGGTAGGGGATGAGCAGTACTTC.

The chain employs TRBV12-3 or TRBV12-4 and TRBJ1-4; D remains unclear. Trimming shortened V by 3 bases and J by 3 bases, and 14 bases separated the two germline ends. The length of the CDR3 is 16 residues. The CDR3 coding sequence is TGTGCCAGCAGTTTTTGCAGGAGGTGGGCTAATGAAAAACTGTTTTTT. Amino acids: CASSFCRRWANEKLFF.

The V and J genes are TRBV11-2 and TRBJ1-1; D is unclear. V gave up 5 bases and J gave up 1 base, with 11 bases separating them. The CDR3 is made up of 14 amino acids. Germline values: CDR1 SGHAT, CDR2 FQNNGV. This chain's CDR3 is CASSQSARNTEAFF. CDR3 bases: TGTGCCAGCAGCCAGTCAGCCCGGAACACTGAAGCTTTCTTT.

The sample holds many counts of this clonotype. The chain joins TRBV5-1 to TRBJ2-7; D remains ambiguous. Germline V gives CDR1 SGHRS, CDR2 YFSETQ. CDR3 length equals 12 residues. Trimming removed 1 base from V and 3 bases from J, with 5 bases in between. In DNA, the CDR3 is TGCGCCAGCAGCTTGAACGGCTACGAGCAGTACTTC. Amino acid sequence: CASSLNGYEQYF.

This clonotype was observed a handful of times. The chain links TRBV6-6 to TRBJ2-2, with D possibly being TRBD1 or TRBD2 (6 bases each). Germline V gene lookup returns CDR1 MNHNY and CDR2 SVGAGI (reference sequence). The CDR3 is 14 residues long. The V end was cut by 2 bases, the J end by 7 bases, with 11 bases between. CDR3 DNA: TGTGCCAGCAGTTACGAGGCGGGACACGGGGAGCTGTTTTTT. Translation: CASSYEAGHGELFF.

With respect to this clonotype: This may stem from a read error, because a much larger clone lies one nucleotide away. The chain carries TRBV14 and TRBJ1-2; TRBD1 aligns across 9 bases. Germline CDR1 and CDR2: SGHDN and FVKESK. This CDR3 contains 14 residues. V lost 3 bases and J lost 7; bases outside the gene matches: 6. The CDR3 DNA reads as TGTGCCAGCAGCCAGGGACAGGGAACCAGTGGCTACACCTTC. Translated, it gives CASSQGQGTSGYTF.

The chain uses TRBV7-6 and TRBJ1-5; D is ambiguous. From germline, CDR1 is SGHVS and CDR2 FNYEAQ. This CDR3 contains 11 residues. V lost 0 bases, J lost 11 bases, and 5 bases lay in between. The CDR3 coding sequence is TGTGCCAGCAGCTTAGCCGGGACCCAGCATTTT. It encodes CASSLAGTQHF.